This TCR beta chain was found in a study of blood T cell repertoires in COVID-19. Study as a whole: Specimens from acute and convalescent COVID-19 originated in the United States, Italy and Spain.

Germline assignment: CDR1 SGHTA and CDR2 FQGNSA. V was clipped by 5 bases and J by 4 bases; unmatched bases: 11. This CDR3 has 16 residues. Using immunoSEQ multiplex PCR, the repertoire was profiled, and TCRdb retains in-frame clones only, with some absent. The sample gives 200,000 to 250,000 clones, more than 80% of which show up once; under 4% is in the top ten. Sequencing input: PBMCs or T cells enriched from blood (not recorded which). This chain joins TRBV7-2 and TRBJ1-5; 7 bases fit TRBD1. This clonotype was obtained from a woman in her 40s with acute COVID-19. CDR3 DNA sequence: TGTGCCAGCAGCCCTGCACCAGGACAGGCGAATCAGCCCCAGCATTTT. It codes for CASSPAPGQANQPQHF.